The 26 T cell receptor beta chains reported below all come from one sample, sequenced in a study of blood T cells in healthy people across ages. A J-beta primer mix and a sample-barcoded 5' primer were used in a second PCR of about 6 to 12 cycles. TCRdb re-called the 5' RACE reads through MiXCR, storing one row per CDR3 protein. The sample gives 1.5 million to 2 million distinct CDR3 sequences, around half of which show up once; less than 2.5% is in the top ten. Sequencing was done on a sample of blood. The receptors were sampled from a middle-aged woman in good health.

CDR3 sequence: CSAGGSRHNSPLHF. CDR3 sequence (DNA): TGCAGTGCTGGAGGTAGTAGGCATAATTCACCCCTCCACTTT. This rearrangement joins TRBV20-1 to TRBJ1-6; D is undetermined. The CDR3 consists of 14 residues. Germline V lookup: CDR1 DFQATT, CDR2 SNEGSKA (reference sequence). Trimming left V 5 bases short and J 5 bases short, with 13 bases between.

V usage is TRBV13 and J usage is TRBJ2-4, with D unclear. This CDR3 is built from 16 residues. Germline V CDR1 and CDR2: PRHDT, FYEKMQ (reference sequence). Trimming shortened V by 5 bases and J by 0 bases, and 14 bases separated the two germline ends. CDR3 sequence (DNA): TGTGCCAGCAGCCCTCAGACGAAACTAGCCAAAAACATTCAGTACTTC. Translating it yields CASSPQTKLAKNIQYF. Looking up the rest from reference TRBV13 and TRBJ2-4 gives the full variable domain: AAGVIQSPRHLIKEKRETATLKCYPIPRHDTVYWYQQGPGQDPQFLISFYEKMQSDKGSIPDRFSAQQFSDYHSELNMSSLELGDSALYFCASSPQTKLAKNIQYFGAGTRLSVL.

The rearrangement links TRBV3-1 to TRBJ1-2, with TRBD1 matching over 7 bases. V lost 5 bases to trimming and J lost 7 bases; unmatched junction nucleotides: 7. The CDR3 covers 13 residues. Germline CDR1 reads LGHDT; CDR2 reads YNNKEL (reference sequence). In DNA form, the CDR3 reads TGTGCCAGCAGCGGACAGGTAGCGGTTGGCTACACCTTC. This sequence encodes CASSGQVAVGYTF.

This clonotype occurred once. One end of the junction is discordant with germline, which a read error may explain. The V call is TRBV20-1, the J call TRBJ2-3; no firm D call. The CDR3 extends over 13 amino acids. From germline, CDR1 is DFQATT and CDR2 SNEGSKA (reference sequence). The CDR3 bases are TGCGGTGCTGAACCCTATTTCGGAGATACGCAGTATTTT. As protein: CGAEPYFGDTQYF.

J is TRBJ2-1 and V is TRBV5-1; TRBD1 agrees at 9 bases. Germline values: CDR1 SGHRS, CDR2 YFSETQ. This CDR3 is 21 amino acids long. The V and J ends lost 2 bases and 0 bases, in that order; junction bases with no gene match: 18. This chain's CDR3 is CASSFSVTGTGMSGSYNEQFF. The CDR3 DNA sequence: TGCGCCAGCAGCTTTTCAGTAACCGGGACAGGGATGTCGGGCTCCTACAATGAGCAGTTCTTC.

The chain uses TRBV28 and TRBJ2-3; the D is unclear. The germline CDR1 and CDR2 sequences are MDHEN and SYDVKM. The CDR3 totals 15 residues. V was trimmed by 7 bases and J by 0 bases, leaving 14 bases between them. The CDR3 sequence: CASKGILTSTDTQYF. The CDR3 DNA follows: TGTGCCAGCAAAGGGATCCTCACTAGCACAGATACGCAGTATTTT.

J is TRBJ2-3 and V is TRBV7-3; TRBD1 is a possible D gene (8 bases). Germline V CDR1 and CDR2: SGHTA, FQGTGA. V was cut by 5 bases and J by 1 base, with 19 bases left in between. This CDR3 comprises 17 residues. The CDR3 is CASSRTRQGSRTDTQYF. CDR3 bases: TGTGCCAGCAGCCGGACTAGACAGGGGAGTCGCACAGATACGCAGTATTTT.

This clonotype has a handful of counts. The chain is built from TRBV27 and TRBJ2-7; D is ambiguous. CDR1 is MNHEY, CDR2 SMNVEV, per germline (reference sequence). The CDR3 covers 14 residues. The V gene lost 8 bases and the J gene lost 6 bases, with 20 bases spanning the gap. The DNA for the CDR3 is TGTGCCAGCGGAACCGGGCCCGGAAAGGGCGAGCAGTACTTC. Translated, it gives CASGTGPGKGEQYF.

This chain links TRBV6-2 or TRBV6-3 with TRBJ2-1; D is unresolved. The CDR3 spans 15 residues. V was cut by 0 bases and J by 4 bases, with 10 bases left in between. Germline V gene data show CDR1 as MNHEY and CDR2 as SVGEGT. The CDR3 DNA reads as TGTGCCAGCAGTTACTCGGCGGAATTTTACAATGAGCAGTTCTTC. Translation: CASSYSAEFYNEQFF.

This clonotype was seen a handful of times. One junction end does not reproduce the germline sequence, and a read error may be involved. This chain uses TRBV4-3 with TRBJ2-3, with TRBD2 matching 11 bases. CDR3 length: 17 amino acids. Germline assignment: CDR1 LGHNA and CDR2 YSLEER. DNA for the CDR3: TGCGCCAGCAGCGAAGAGACTAGCGGGGCCTACACAGATACGCAGTATTTT. It specifies CASSEETSGAYTDTQYF.

This chain joins TRBV12-3 or TRBV12-4 and TRBJ2-4, with 13 bases identical to TRBD2. The V gene end was trimmed by 6 bases and the J gene end by 0 bases; junction bases not matched to a gene: 2. The CDR3 extends over 16 amino acids. The CDR3 DNA follows: TGTGCCAGCAGGACTAGCGGGGGGCTAGCCAAAAACATTCAGTACTTC. Its translation is CASRTSGGLAKNIQYF.

The rearrangement uses TRBV13 and TRBJ1-5; D is unclear. V lost 1 base to trimming and J lost 1 base, with 14 bases between them. The CDR3 extends over 17 amino acids. Germline V gives CDR1 PRHDT, CDR2 FYEKMQ (reference sequence). The CDR3 loop reads CASSLAQSAVSNQPQHF. CDR3 coding DNA: TGTGCCAGCAGCTTAGCGCAGTCGGCTGTAAGCAATCAGCCCCAGCATTTT. Using reference TRBV13 and TRBJ1-5 for the parts outside the CDR3, the full variable domain is AAGVIQSPRHLIKEKRETATLKCYPIPRHDTVYWYQQGPGQDPQFLISFYEKMQSDKGSIPDRFSAQQFSDYHSELNMSSLELGDSALYFCASSLAQSAVSNQPQHFGDGTRLSIL.

This clonotype was observed many times. The chain has TRBV10-3 and TRBJ2-1; D may be TRBD1 (6 bases). The germline CDR1 and CDR2 sequences are ENHRY and SYGVKD. The CDR3 runs 16 residues. Trimming left V 5 bases short and J 3 bases short, with 17 bases between. The CDR3 region has the DNA TGTGCCATCAGTTCCGACAGGACCCCAGACTACAATGAGCAGTTCTTC. It codes for CAISSDRTPDYNEQFF.

V and J are TRBV4-3 and TRBJ1-4, with 7 nucleotides matching TRBD1. Germline V lookup: CDR1 LGHNA, CDR2 YSLEER. After removal of 0 bases from V and 7 bases from J, the junction contained 2 bases not matched to a gene. The CDR3 totals 14 residues. The CDR3 reads CASSQETGAEKLFF. The DNA for the CDR3 is TGCGCCAGCAGCCAAGAAACAGGGGCTGAAAAACTGTTTTTT.

This chain joins TRBV28 and TRBJ2-2, with 11 bases identical to TRBD2. There are 14 residues in the CDR3. The germline V gene encodes CDR1 MDHEN and CDR2 SYDVKM. The trim removed 8 bases at V and 5 bases at J, leaving 4 bases unmatched. Here the CDR3 reads CASGLAGLTGELFF. Here the CDR3 DNA reads TGTGCCAGCGGACTAGCGGGCCTTACCGGGGAGCTGTTTTTT.

This clonotype has a handful of counts. The gene calls are TRBV4-3 and TRBJ2-7, with D possibly being TRBD1 (5 bases). The length of the CDR3 is 14 residues. Trimming took off 0 bases at V and 10 bases at J, with 16 bases between the two ends. The germline CDR1 and CDR2 sequences are LGHNA and YSLEER. The DNA of the CDR3 is TGCGCCAGCAGCCAAGAGTTATGGGAAGGACAACAGTACTTC. Its protein is CASSQELWEGQQYF.

A few counts support this clonotype. The J gene is TRBJ2-3, the V gene TRBV18; D gene unclear. Germline values: CDR1 KGHSH, CDR2 LQKENI. This CDR3 spans 13 amino acids. V lost 1 base to trimming and J lost 3 bases, with 5 bases between them. The CDR3 nucleotides are TGTGCCAGCTCACCACGCATGACAGATACGCAGTATTTT. Protein: CASSPRMTDTQYF.

The V call is TRBV7-2, the J call TRBJ1-1, with unresolved D. The germline V gene has CDR1 SGHTA and CDR2 FQGNSA. Trimming took off 3 bases at V and 3 bases at J, with 11 bases between the two ends. This CDR3 is built from 14 residues. The CDR3 is CASSLMVSDTEAFF. CDR3 DNA: TGTGCCAGCAGCTTGATGGTCTCGGACACTGAAGCTTTCTTT. Supplemented by reference TRBV7-2 and TRBJ1-1, the full variable domain reads GAGVSQSPSNKVTEKGKDVELRCDPISGHTALYWYRQSLGQGLEFLIYFQGNSAPDKSGLPSDRFSAERTGGSVSTLTIQRTQQEDSAVYLCASSLMVSDTEAFFGQGTRLTVV.

This sequence joins TRBV2 and TRBJ1-5, with 9 bases identical to TRBD1. V dropped 6 bases and J dropped 8; count of bases not matched to a gene: 8. Germline CDR1 and CDR2: SNHLY and FYNNEI. The CDR3 totals 14 residues. The DNA of the CDR3 is TGTGCCAGCAGAGACACAGGGGGCGCGGAGCCCCAGCATTTT. As protein: CASRDTGGAEPQHF.

The V call is TRBV18, the J call TRBJ2-5; D unclear. The V gene's germline CDR1 is KGHSH and CDR2 LQKENI. The V end lost 2 bases, the J end lost 4 bases, and 14 bases lay between the germline ends. The CDR3 sequence is 15 residues long. The CDR3 reads CASSPKVLDVETQYF. The CDR3 nucleotides read TGTGCCAGCTCACCAAAAGTTCTAGACGTAGAGACCCAGTACTTC.

The chain couples TRBV7-2 to TRBJ2-7; 7 bases are a match to TRBD1. The V gene's germline CDR1 is SGHTA and CDR2 FQGNSA. This CDR3 has 17 amino acids. V dropped 2 bases and J dropped 0; count of bases not matched to a gene: 10. CDR3 nucleotides: TGTGCCAGCAGCTTAAACTTACCGACAGGGTTCTCCTACGAGCAGTACTTC. This codes for CASSLNLPTGFSYEQYF.

In its sample, this clonotype was seen many times. J is TRBJ2-3 and V is TRBV29-1; maybe TRBD2 (5 bases). Trimming removed 7 bases from V and 2 bases from J, with 16 bases in between. The length of the CDR3 is 14 residues. Looked up from germline, CDR1 is SQVTM and CDR2 is ANQGSEA. In DNA, the CDR3 is TGCAGCGCTCCGGGTAGCGAGCTCACAGATACGCAGTATTTT. This codes for CSAPGSELTDTQYF.

The chain has TRBV20-1 and TRBJ2-3, with 13 positions matching TRBD2. V shed 6 bases and J 3 bases; nucleotides not matched to a gene: 6. The germline gives CDR1 DFQATT, CDR2 SNEGSKA (reference sequence). The CDR3 has 15 residues. CDR3 region: CSAGTSGIRTDTQYF. The CDR3 DNA reads TGCAGTGCAGGGACTAGCGGGATAAGGACAGATACGCAGTATTTT.

The chain recombines TRBV5-6 with TRBJ1-1; no firm D call. CDR1 SGHDT and CDR2 YYEEEE come from the germline V gene. The ends were cut back, 0 bases at V and 1 base at J, with 7 bases in the middle. The CDR3 runs 14 residues. CDR3 sequence reads: CASSLGHSNTEAFF. As DNA, the CDR3 is TGTGCCAGCAGCTTGGGACATTCGAACACTGAAGCTTTCTTT.

The chain has TRBV29-1 and TRBJ2-3; D not resolved. This CDR3 has 12 residues. V lost 5 bases, J lost 0 bases, and 6 bases lay in between. Germline CDR1 reads SQVTM; CDR2 reads ANQGSEA. CDR3 residues: CSVRWSTDTQYF. CDR3 bases: TGCAGCGTTCGTTGGAGCACAGATACGCAGTATTTT.

The V and J genes are TRBV7-9 and TRBJ1-4; D unclear. The CDR3 loop spans 16 amino acids. V was cut by 5 bases and J by 1 base, with 14 bases left in between. In germline, CDR1 is SEHNR, CDR2 FQNEAQ (reference sequence). This CDR3 is CASSLGSGGTNEKLFF. The CDR3 nucleotides read TGTGCCAGCAGCCTCGGGTCGGGCGGAACTAATGAAAAACTGTTTTTT. The entire variable domain, with the rest obtained from reference TRBV7-9 and TRBJ1-4, is as follows: DTGVSQNPRHKITKRGQNVTFRCDPISEHNRLYWYRQTLGQGPEFLTYFQNEAQLEKSRLLSDRFSAERPKGSFSTLEIQRTEQGDSAMYLCASSLGSGGTNEKLFFGSGTQLSVL.